One and the same sample provided the 27 T cell receptor beta chains below, sequenced in a study of T cell responses to AZD1222 COVID-19 vaccine. Produced via immunoSEQ multiplex PCR; TCRdb's table is partial and in-frame only. The sample has about 93,000 clones, approximately 92% seen once. The sample consisted of peripheral blood, taken 28 days after the second AZD1222 dose. The receptors were sampled from an adult who received the AZD1222 COVID-19 vaccine.

The rearrangement joins TRBV6-1 to TRBJ2-7; the D gene could be TRBD1 or TRBD2 (5 bases each). Trimming took off 3 bases at V and 0 bases at J, with 12 bases between the two ends. Germline lookup yields CDR1 MNHNS and CDR2 SASEGT. The CDR3 has 15 amino acids. CDR3 in DNA: TGTGCCAGCAGTGACCTCGGTGGGACCTCCTACGAGCAGTACTTC. It encodes CASSDLGGTSYEQYF.

The chain carries TRBV19 and TRBJ1-6; D call uncertain. Germline CDR1 reads LNHDA; CDR2 reads SQIVND (reference sequence). V was shortened by 3 bases and J by 7 bases, with 13 bases between the two germline ends. The CDR3 is 15 residues long. CDR3 sequence (DNA): TGTGCCAGTAGTATGCGCAGTTGGGTGAATTCACCCCTCCACTTT. Residues: CASSMRSWVNSPLHF. Supplemented by reference TRBV19 and TRBJ1-6, the full variable domain reads DGGITQSPKYLFRKEGQNVTLSCEQNLNHDAMYWYRQDPGQGLRLIYYSQIVNDFQKGDIAEGYSVSREKKESFPLTVTSAQKNPTAFYLCASSMRSWVNSPLHFGNGTRLTVT.

V gene TRBV6-5 combines with J gene TRBJ1-1, with D tentatively TRBD1 (6 bases). CDR1 MNHEY and CDR2 SVGAGI come from the germline V gene. The CDR3 contains 12 residues. V shed 8 bases and J shed 0 bases, with 7 bases lying between them. The chain's CDR3 is CASGQLNTEAFF. The CDR3, as DNA: TGTGCCAGCGGACAGTTGAACACTGAAGCTTTCTTT.

This rearrangement joins TRBV9 to TRBJ1-2, with TRBD1 as a possible D gene (5 bases). The germline CDR1 and CDR2 sequences are SGDLS and YYNGEE. Trimming took off 0 bases at V and 6 bases at J, with 24 bases between the two ends. This CDR3 contains 18 residues. CDR3 in DNA: TGTGCCAGCAGCGTAGCCCCCGTGGTCAAGGCGGGGGTCGATGGCTACACCTTC. As protein: CASSVAPVVKAGVDGYTF. The whole variable domain, filled in from reference TRBV9 and TRBJ1-2, reads DSGVTQTPKHLITATGQRVTLRCSPRSGDLSVYWYQQSLDQGLQFLIQYYNGEERAKGNILERFSAQQFPDLHSELNLSSLELGDSALYFCASSVAPVVKAGVDGYTFGSGTRLTVV.

In DNA form, the CDR3 reads TGTGCCAGCAGCCCGGGACTAGCGGGAGGGCATGAGCAGTTCTTC. Translated: CASSPGLAGGHEQFF. This sequence joins TRBV5-4 and TRBJ2-1, with TRBD2 identical over 16 bases. The ends lost 4 bases at V and 8 bases at J; junction bases unmatched: 3. Germline V CDR1 and CDR2: SGHNT, YYREEE (reference sequence). This CDR3 is built from 15 residues.

The chain uses TRBV19 and TRBJ1-2; 10 bases are shared with TRBD1. With V trimmed by 5 bases and J by 2 bases, 5 bases remained unmatched. The germline gives CDR1 LNHDA, CDR2 SQIVND (reference sequence). This CDR3 is 15 amino acids long. CDR3 region: CASSPRTGGNYGYTF. The CDR3 DNA sequence: TGTGCCAGTAGTCCACGGACAGGGGGAAACTATGGCTACACCTTC. The full variable domain, its missing parts supplied by reference TRBV19 and TRBJ1-2, is DGGITQSPKYLFRKEGQNVTLSCEQNLNHDAMYWYRQDPGQGLRLIYYSQIVNDFQKGDIAEGYSVSREKKESFPLTVTSAQKNPTAFYLCASSPRTGGNYGYTFGSGTRLTVV.

This rearrangement joins TRBV12-5 to TRBJ1-2, with a tentative D call TRBD1 (5 bases). Germline values: CDR1 LGHNT, CDR2 FRNRAP. The CDR3 runs 15 residues. Trimming removed 3 bases from V and 2 bases from J, with 13 bases in between. The CDR3 reads CASGFVRVGNYGYTF. The CDR3 DNA follows: TGTGCTAGTGGTTTTGTCAGGGTGGGGAACTATGGCTACACCTTC.

The chain links TRBV4-2 to TRBJ2-1; maybe TRBD1 (5 bases). The V end was cut by 4 bases, the J end by 2 bases, with 12 bases between. CDR3 length: 15 residues. Germline V lookup: CDR1 LGHNA, CDR2 YNFKEQ. The CDR3 region has the DNA TGTGCCAGCAGCCCTTGGACACGGACCTACAATGAGCAGTTCTTC. Amino acids: CASSPWTRTYNEQFF.

The CDR3 reads CASSLARHTEAFF. The CDR3 DNA reads TGTGCCAGCAGCTTAGCCCGACACACTGAAGCTTTCTTT. The chain combines TRBV7-9 with TRBJ1-1, with D unresolved. The CDR3 has 13 residues. Germline V lookup: CDR1 SEHNR, CDR2 FQNEAQ (reference sequence). Trimming took off 0 bases at V and 3 bases at J, with 5 bases between the two ends. Full variable domain (rest looked up from reference TRBV7-9 and TRBJ1-1): DTGVSQNPRHKITKRGQNVTFRCDPISEHNRLYWYRQTLGQGPEFLTYFQNEAQLEKSRLLSDRFSAERPKGSFSTLEIQRTEQGDSAMYLCASSLARHTEAFFGQGTRLTVV.

The chain couples TRBV27 to TRBJ1-1; no firm D call. Trimming stripped 0 bases from V and 7 bases from J, with 9 bases between. Per germline, CDR1 MNHEY and CDR2 SMNVEV (reference sequence). This CDR3 region has 13 residues. CDR3 sequence (DNA): TGTGCCAGCAGTTTATCCAGGACCTTTGAAGCTTTCTTT. Translation gives CASSLSRTFEAFF.

This chain connects TRBV28 to TRBJ1-1, with no clear D. CDR3 length equals 16 residues. With 7 bases removed from V and 1 base from J, the gap between germline ends came to 19 bases. CDR1 MDHEN and CDR2 SYDVKM come from the germline V gene. CDR3 sequence reads: CASTDVLGSRNTEAFF. The CDR3 coding sequence is TGTGCCAGCACCGATGTATTGGGGTCCCGGAACACTGAAGCTTTCTTT.

The chain employs TRBV20-1 and TRBJ1-1; no firm D call. CDR1 is DFQATT, CDR2 SNEGSKA, per germline (reference sequence). CDR3 length: 11 residues. With 5 bases removed from V and 4 bases from J, the gap between germline ends came to 8 bases. The CDR3: CSARYGTEAFF. The CDR3 DNA reads as TGCAGTGCTCGTTATGGCACTGAAGCTTTCTTT.

The V gene is TRBV7-3, the J gene TRBJ1-1; possible D gene TRBD1, 6 bases. The CDR3 runs to 13 residues. Germline V gives CDR1 SGHTA, CDR2 FQGTGA. V dropped 5 bases and J dropped 1 base, with 8 bases sitting between them. CDR3 DNA: TGTGCCAGCAGCCGAGGGGGGAACACTGAAGCTTTCTTT. This translates into CASSRGGNTEAFF.

This chain uses TRBV3-1 (or the pseudogene TRBV3-2) with TRBJ1-3, with D uncertain. V was pared by 0 bases and J by 4 bases, with 10 bases between. Per the germline V gene, CDR1 is LGHDT and CDR2 is YNNKEL (reference sequence). This CDR3 comprises 15 residues. CDR3 DNA sequence: TGTGCCAGCAGCCAAGATACGGGTTTGGGAAACACCATATATTTT. It translates to CASSQDTGLGNTIYF.

The chain uses TRBV29-1 and TRBJ1-3; maybe TRBD1 (5 bases). Germline V gene sequence: CDR1 SQVTM, CDR2 ANQGSEA. This CDR3 region has 14 residues. The V gene lost 4 bases and the J gene lost 4 bases, with 14 bases spanning the gap. CDR3 coding DNA: TGCAGCGTTGGGGTGGACACTCAAGGAAACACCATATATTTT. It codes for CSVGVDTQGNTIYF.

The V call is TRBV7-9, the J call TRBJ2-3; the D is unclear. The CDR3 spans 12 residues. Germline CDR1 is SEHNR and CDR2 is FQNEAQ (reference sequence). Trimming pared 5 bases from V and 4 bases from J, leaving 7 bases between. The CDR3 DNA is TGTGCCAGCAGCCCTAACGCAGATACGCAGTATTTT. This gives the protein CASSPNADTQYF.

The rearrangement joins TRBV15 to TRBJ2-1; 9 positions match TRBD2. V was clipped by 6 bases and J by 8 bases; unmatched bases: 8. The CDR3 is 14 residues long. The germline CDR1 and CDR2 sequences are LNHNV and YYDKDF (reference sequence). CDR3 loop: CATSRAGGKHEQFF. DNA of the CDR3: TGTGCCACCAGTCGAGCGGGAGGTAAGCATGAGCAGTTCTTC.

V and J are TRBV9 and TRBJ2-3; D gene unclear. Germline CDR1 is SGDLS and CDR2 is YYNGEE. V lost 0 bases and J lost 3, with 8 bases in between. The CDR3 sequence is 14 residues long. The CDR3 protein is CASSVEEWTDTQYF. The CDR3 DNA reads as TGTGCCAGCAGCGTAGAGGAGTGGACAGATACGCAGTATTTT. Based on the CDR3 plus reference TRBV9 and TRBJ2-3, the full variable domain is DSGVTQTPKHLITATGQRVTLRCSPRSGDLSVYWYQQSLDQGLQFLIQYYNGEERAKGNILERFSAQQFPDLHSELNLSSLELGDSALYFCASSVEEWTDTQYFGPGTRLTVL.

V is TRBV6-1 and J is TRBJ1-5; 9 bases are shared with TRBD1. Per the germline V gene, CDR1 is MNHNS and CDR2 is SASEGT. J lost 5 bases, V lost 3 bases, and 11 bases had no gene match. The CDR3 spans 17 residues. This CDR3 is CASSEAGYRGQDQPQHF. CDR3 nucleotides: TGTGCCAGCAGTGAGGCTGGGTACAGGGGGCAGGATCAGCCCCAGCATTTT.

The chain joins TRBV11-3 to TRBJ1-3; the match to TRBD1 covers 9 bases. The germline V gene has CDR1 SGHNT and CDR2 YENEEA. The CDR3 sequence is 15 residues long. With 5 bases clipped from V and 5 bases from J, the junction kept 7 bases outside the gene matches. The CDR3 region has the DNA TGTGCCAGCAGCACTCACAGGGGGCCCAGAAACACCATATATTTT. Translation gives CASSTHRGPRNTIYF.

The rearrangement links TRBV3-1 (or the pseudogene TRBV3-2) to TRBJ2-1; 9 positions agree with TRBD2. The CDR3 runs 20 residues. The junction had 17 bases not matched to a gene; V was cut back by 3 bases and J by 2 bases. CDR1 is LGHDT and CDR2 is YNNKEL in the germline V gene (reference sequence). DNA of the CDR3: TGTGCCAGCAGCCACCCGGCGGGAAGGGTCGCGGGAGGGCCCTACAATGAGCAGTTCTTC. Translating gives CASSHPAGRVAGGPYNEQFF.

CDR3 residues: CASRNGDSYEQYF. CDR3 nucleotide sequence: TGTGCCAGCAGAAACGGGGACAGCTACGAGCAGTACTTC. V usage is TRBV6-5 and J usage is TRBJ2-7; 7 bases are shared with TRBD1. Losses at the gene ends were 6 bases for V and 3 bases for J; bases not matched to a gene: 5. This CDR3 contains 13 residues. Germline V gives CDR1 MNHEY, CDR2 SVGAGI.

V gene TRBV7-9 combines with J gene TRBJ1-1, with TRBD1 as a possible D gene (5 bases). Germline assignment: CDR1 SEHNR and CDR2 FQNEAQ (reference sequence). The CDR3 contains 15 residues. Trimming stripped 3 bases from V and 4 bases from J, with 15 bases between. The CDR3 DNA reads as TGTGCCAGCAGCTTTTTTAGGTGGGGGACCACTGAAGCTTTCTTT. As protein: CASSFFRWGTTEAFF. Drawing the rest from reference TRBV7-9 and TRBJ1-1, the complete variable domain is DTGVSQNPRHKITKRGQNVTFRCDPISEHNRLYWYRQTLGQGPEFLTYFQNEAQLEKSRLLSDRFSAERPKGSFSTLEIQRTEQGDSAMYLCASSFFRWGTTEAFFGQGTRLTVV.

This clone came up once. V gene TRBV28 combines with J gene TRBJ1-2; D might be TRBD1 (5 bases). Deletions cut 2 bases from V and 5 bases from J, with 12 bases between. This CDR3 is 14 amino acids long. Germline lookup yields CDR1 MDHEN and CDR2 SYDVKM. DNA of the CDR3: TGTGCCAGCAGTTTAGTGGGGACCAAATATGGCTACACCTTC. Amino acid sequence: CASSLVGTKYGYTF.

The rearrangement uses TRBV9 and TRBJ1-6; no reliable D call. Germline values: CDR1 SGDLS, CDR2 YYNGEE. CDR3 size: 16 residues. V was shortened by 0 bases and J by 0 bases, with 7 bases between the two germline ends. CDR3: CASSVGASSYNSPLHF. CDR3 nucleotides: TGTGCCAGCAGCGTAGGGGCGTCCTCCTATAATTCACCCCTCCACTTT.

The genes are TRBV2 and TRBJ1-1; D may be TRBD1 (5 bases). The CDR3 length is 12 residues. V was shortened by 4 bases and J by 7 bases, with 10 bases between the two germline ends. The V gene's germline CDR1 is SNHLY and CDR2 FYNNEI. This CDR3 reads CASSVKGYEAFF. DNA for the CDR3: TGTGCCAGCAGTGTTAAGGGGTATGAAGCTTTCTTT.

The chain has TRBV2 and TRBJ1-3; D gene ambiguous. This CDR3 has 17 residues. Trimming cost V 4 bases and J 0 bases, with 16 bases left between them. Per the germline V gene, CDR1 is SNHLY and CDR2 is FYNNEI. CDR3 protein: CASSVESLRNSGNTIYF. The CDR3 region has the DNA TGTGCCAGCAGTGTGGAGTCCCTGAGGAACTCTGGAAACACCATATATTTT.